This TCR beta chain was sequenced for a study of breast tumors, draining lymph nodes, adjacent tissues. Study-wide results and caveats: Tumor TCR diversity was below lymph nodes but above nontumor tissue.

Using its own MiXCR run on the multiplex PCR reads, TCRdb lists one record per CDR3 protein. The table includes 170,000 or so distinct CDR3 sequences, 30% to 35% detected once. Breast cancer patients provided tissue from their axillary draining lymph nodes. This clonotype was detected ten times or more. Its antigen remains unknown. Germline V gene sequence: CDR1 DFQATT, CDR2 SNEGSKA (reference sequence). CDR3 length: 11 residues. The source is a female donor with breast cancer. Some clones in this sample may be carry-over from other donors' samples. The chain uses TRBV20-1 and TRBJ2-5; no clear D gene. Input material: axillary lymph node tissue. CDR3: CSSTLIETQYF. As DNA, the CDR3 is TGCAGCTCCACGCTAATTGAGACCCAGTACTTC.